These 28 T cell receptor beta chains originate from one sample sequenced in a study of regulatory T cells in long-lasting Graves disease. Regarding time point: persistent/refractory GD, antithyroid drugs over 5 years with positive TRAb. PBMCs were the source of the RNA used for TCR sequencing. Combining iRepertoire HTBI primers with Arm-PCR of CDR3 regions, the authors built TCR beta libraries. Each CDR3 protein is one row after TCRdb ran MiXCR on the multiplex PCR reads. The sample holds approximately 500,000 distinct CDR3 sequences, about a fifth seen once. Sequencing was performed on peripheral blood mononuclear cells (PBMCs), taken when the disease was refractory, from a patient treated with antithyroid drugs. The source is a female donor with Graves disease.

The J gene is TRBJ2-3, the V gene TRBV27, with 8 positions matching TRBD2. The CDR3 loop spans 16 amino acids. Germline assignment: CDR1 MNHEY and CDR2 SMNVEV (reference sequence). Trimming took 5 bases from V and 0 from J; bases not matched to a gene: 7. The CDR3 here is CASSVTSGSSTDTQYF. Here the CDR3 DNA reads TGTGCCAGCAGTGTTACTAGCGGCTCTAGCACAGATACGCAGTATTTT.

There are many counts of this clonotype. The chain recombines TRBV28 with TRBJ2-7; D is possibly TRBD2 (6 bases). V was shortened by 7 bases and J by 6 bases, with 25 bases between the two germline ends. This CDR3 is built from 16 residues. From germline, CDR1 is MDHEN and CDR2 SYDVKM. This chain's CDR3 is CASKMGRDSTRGEQYF. The CDR3 DNA reads TGTGCCAGCAAGATGGGCCGGGACTCCACACGGGGCGAGCAGTACTTC.

This clonotype was found many times. The rearrangement uses TRBV12-3 or TRBV12-4 and TRBJ1-5; no definite D call. V gave up 5 bases and J gave up 3 bases, with 14 bases separating them. This CDR3 comprises 15 residues. CDR3 bases: TGTGCCAGCAGTCCAGGTGGCCGGAACAATCAGCCCCAGCATTTT. This encodes CASSPGGRNNQPQHF.

This clonotype was seen repeatedly, ten times or more. The rearrangement links TRBV10-3 to TRBJ2-2; D gene unclear. This CDR3 region has 14 residues. The germline V and J ends were trimmed by 3 bases and 4 bases, with 9 bases remaining between them. Per the germline V gene, CDR1 is ENHRY and CDR2 is SYGVKD. Here the CDR3 DNA reads TGTGCCATCAGTGAATTAGCTGGCACCGGGGAGCTGTTTTTT. Translation: CAISELAGTGELFF.

This clonotype was picked up many times. J is TRBJ1-1 and V is TRBV6-5; D uncertain. The CDR3 contains 13 residues. V was clipped by 3 bases and J by 0 bases, with 5 bases between them. The germline CDR1 and CDR2 sequences are MNHEY and SVGAGI. CDR3 DNA sequence: TGTGCCAGCAGTTATTTTGTGAACACTGAAGCTTTCTTT. Its protein product is CASSYFVNTEAFF.

Many counts were recorded for this clonotype. This chain connects TRBV12-5 to TRBJ2-2; a weak D match, TRBD1 (5 bases). Germline lookup yields CDR1 LGHNT and CDR2 FRNRAP. This CDR3 has 19 residues. Deletions cut 2 bases from V and 0 bases from J, with 19 bases between. The CDR3 DNA reads as TGTGCTAGTGGTTTGAGCCGGACACTGTATGATACGAACACCGGGGAGCTGTTTTTT. It specifies CASGLSRTLYDTNTGELFF.

This clonotype has more than one count but fewer than ten. The CDR3: CSARIEKLFF. The CDR3 DNA reads as TGCAGTGCTAGAATTGAAAAACTGTTTTTT. This chain connects TRBV20-1 to TRBJ1-4; no clear D. The CDR3 contains 10 residues. In germline, CDR1 is DFQATT, CDR2 SNEGSKA (reference sequence). Trimming left V 2 bases short and J 7 bases short, with 2 bases between.

The table lists this clonotype with many counts. V gene TRBV29-1 combines with J gene TRBJ2-7; possibly TRBD1 for D (6 bases). The V gene lost 4 bases and the J gene lost 3 bases, with 16 bases spanning the gap. Germline V lookup: CDR1 SQVTM, CDR2 ANQGSEA. The CDR3 runs to 14 residues. The CDR3 is CSVVVPGVHYEQYF. The DNA for the CDR3 is TGCAGCGTTGTCGTCCCAGGGGTACACTACGAGCAGTACTTC.

This clonotype was counted many times. This chain connects TRBV10-3 to TRBJ1-6; 10 bases fit TRBD1. The germline V gene encodes CDR1 ENHRY and CDR2 SYGVKD. The CDR3 extends over 15 amino acids. Trimming cost V 4 bases and J 7 bases; bases outside gene matches: 4. The CDR3 DNA reads TGTGCCATCAGTGTATCGGGACAGGGGAATTCACCCCTCCACTTT. Its protein is CAISVSGQGNSPLHF.

This clonotype was seen once. The chain combines TRBV5-5 with TRBJ2-3; D might be TRBD2 (5 bases). CDR3 length: 14 residues. V shed 0 bases and J shed 5 bases, with 10 bases lying between them. CDR1 SGHKS and CDR2 YYEKEE come from the germline V gene (reference sequence). CDR3 bases: TGTGCCAGCAGCTTGGCGGTGAGGGAAGATACGCAGTATTTT. Amino acid sequence: CASSLAVREDTQYF.

This clonotype has ten or more counts. V usage is TRBV12-3 or TRBV12-4 and J usage is TRBJ1-1; weak D call: TRBD1 (6 bases). There are 16 residues in the CDR3. The V gene lost 3 bases and the J gene lost 4 bases, with 18 bases spanning the gap. The CDR3 protein is CASSLSSGASFTEAFF. The CDR3 bases are TGTGCCAGCAGTTTGTCTTCAGGGGCGTCGTTCACTGAAGCTTTCTTT.

This clonotype has ten or more counts. The CDR3 reads CASSLDYGYTF. DNA of the CDR3: TGTGCCAGCAGTTTAGACTATGGCTACACCTTC. The chain has TRBV18 and TRBJ1-2; D remains unclear. This CDR3 region has 11 residues. Trimming pared 8 bases from V and 3 bases from J, leaving 7 bases between. Germline loops: CDR1 KGHSH, CDR2 LQKENI.

The V gene is TRBV7-2, the J gene TRBJ2-7, with no clear D. Germline V lookup: CDR1 SGHTA, CDR2 FQGNSA. Trimming cost V 4 bases and J 4 bases, with 11 bases left between them. The CDR3 spans 13 residues. In DNA, the CDR3 is TGTGCCAGCAGCTCAGCCCCCAGTTACGAGCAGTACTTC. It yields the protein CASSSAPSYEQYF.

The chain has TRBV20-1 and TRBJ2-2; possible D gene TRBD1, 6 bases. In germline, CDR1 is DFQATT, CDR2 SNEGSKA (reference sequence). There are 15 residues in the CDR3. V lost 0 bases and J 0 bases, leaving 8 bases between the germline ends. The CDR3 region is CSARDRDTNTGELFF. CDR3 bases: TGCAGTGCTAGAGACCGGGACACGAACACCGGGGAGCTGTTTTTT.

Remarks on this clonotype: A much more abundant neighbour one base away suggests this may be a read error. The CDR3 protein is CAISENQGAAETRYF. The CDR3 DNA follows: TGTGCCATCAGTGAGAATCAGGGGGCGGCGGAGACCCGGTACTTC. The rearrangement uses TRBV10-3 and TRBJ2-5; 8 bases line up with TRBD1. The CDR3 extends over 15 amino acids. Germline CDR1 and CDR2: ENHRY and SYGVKD.

In the case of this clonotype: This likely reflects a read error, since a far larger clone is one base away. CDR3 sequence: CASSQGDYGHTF. CDR3 bases: TGTGCCAGCAGTCAGGGGGACTATGGCCACACCTTC. The genes are TRBV28 and TRBJ1-2; 7 nucleotides line up with TRBD1. Germline V gene sequence: CDR1 MDHEN, CDR2 SYDVKM. The CDR3 is 12 residues long.

J is TRBJ2-5 and V is TRBV18; 13 bases match TRBD2. From germline, CDR1 is KGHSH and CDR2 LQKENI. V gave up 1 base and J gave up 4 bases; unmatched junction bases: 3. The CDR3 covers 16 residues. Here the CDR3 DNA reads TGTGCCAGCTCACCACGGACTAGCGGGAGTGGAGAGACCCAGTACTTC. Amino acids: CASSPRTSGSGETQYF.

The J gene is TRBJ1-2, the V gene TRBV19; perhaps TRBD1 as D (5 bases). The CDR3 covers 15 residues. Germline CDR1 and CDR2: LNHDA and SQIVND (reference sequence). V was shortened by 1 base and J by 0 bases, with 9 bases between the two germline ends. CDR3 coding DNA: TGTGCCAGTAGTATAGCGGGGCCATCTAACTATGGCTACACCTTC. Translating gives CASSIAGPSNYGYTF.

This clonotype was seen a few times. This chain connects TRBV20-1 to TRBJ1-1; 8 bases map to TRBD1. The CDR3 length is 15 residues. J gave up 0 bases and V 2 bases, and 5 bases lay outside the gene matches. The germline V gene has CDR1 DFQATT and CDR2 SNEGSKA (reference sequence). The CDR3 bases are TGCAGTGCTAGATTTGGACAGGGATTGAACACTGAAGCTTTCTTT. Protein: CSARFGQGLNTEAFF.

The chain is built from TRBV20-1 and TRBJ2-7; D is unclear. Germline CDR1 and CDR2: DFQATT and SNEGSKA (reference sequence). V was clipped by 0 bases and J by 5 bases, with 23 bases between them. The CDR3 has 17 residues. CDR3 loop: CSARDRLSLLLYHEQYF. For the CDR3, the DNA is TGCAGTGCTAGAGATCGTCTGTCGTTACTACTGTACCACGAGCAGTACTTC.

The chain has TRBV5-1 and TRBJ1-2; TRBD1 matches at 7 bases. Germline trimming cut 4 bases from V and 6 bases from J; bases unmatched to any gene: 6. The CDR3 consists of 13 residues. CDR1 SGHRS and CDR2 YFSETQ come from the germline V gene. CDR3 DNA: TGCGCCAGCAGCAGGACAGGAGGGGATGGCTACACCTTC. It codes for CASSRTGGDGYTF.

This clonotype has at least ten counts. V and J are TRBV29-1 and TRBJ2-2; tentative D call: TRBD1 (6 bases). V lost 2 bases and J lost 2, with 9 bases in between. Germline CDR1 reads SQVTM; CDR2 reads ANQGSEA. The CDR3 runs 14 residues. The CDR3 protein is CSVEKDSNTGELFF. CDR3 sequence (DNA): TGCAGCGTTGAAAAGGACAGTAACACCGGGGAGCTGTTTTTT.

V gene TRBV3-1 combines with J gene TRBJ2-7; 7 bases match TRBD2. Germline loops: CDR1 LGHDT, CDR2 YNNKEL (reference sequence). V shed 1 base, J shed 3 bases, and the junction held 6 bases outside the gene matches. The CDR3 loop spans 15 amino acids. The CDR3 DNA follows: TGTGCCAGCAGCCAAGGTGTGGGGGGGGTCTACGAGCAGTACTTC. Translated: CASSQGVGGVYEQYF.

This clonotype was observed a handful of times. The DNA of the CDR3 is TGTGCCAGCAAGCTTTCTGGGGCCAACGTCCTGACTTTC. It encodes CASKLSGANVLTF. The chain recombines TRBV27 with TRBJ2-6; D remains unclear. The ends were cut back, 7 bases at V and 1 base at J, with 5 bases in the middle. CDR1 MNHEY and CDR2 SMNVEV come from the germline V gene (reference sequence). CDR3 size: 13 residues. The whole variable domain, filled in from reference TRBV27 and TRBJ2-6, reads EAQVTQNPRYLITVTGKKLTVTCSQNMNHEYMSWYRQDPGLGLRQIYYSMNVEVTDKGDVPEGYKVSRKEKRNFPLILESPSPNQTSLYFCASKLSGANVLTFGAGSRLTVL.

The V call is TRBV20-1, the J call TRBJ2-3; 7 bases map to TRBD1. This CDR3 region has 14 residues. Unmatched junction bases numbered 11, after V lost 5 bases and J lost 6 bases. CDR1 and CDR2 from the germline V gene are DFQATT and SNEGSKA (reference sequence). CDR3 in DNA: TGCAGTGCTTCATTCGGACAGGCGAGGGATACGCAGTATTTT. Protein: CSASFGQARDTQYF.

This clonotype has a count of ten or more. V and J are TRBV13 and TRBJ2-7; D is possibly TRBD2 (6 bases). The germline V and J ends were trimmed by 5 bases and 1 base, with 18 bases remaining between them. This CDR3 region has 16 residues. CDR1 is PRHDT, CDR2 FYEKMQ, per germline (reference sequence). CDR3 residues: CASSGGILDSSYEQYF. The CDR3, as DNA: TGTGCCAGCAGCGGAGGGATACTTGACTCTTCCTACGAGCAGTACTTC.

The chain employs TRBV29-1 and TRBJ2-7; 12 bases map to TRBD2. The CDR3 sequence is 16 residues long. J was trimmed by 2 bases and V by 1 base; bases with no gene match: 6. Germline values: CDR1 SQVTM, CDR2 ANQGSEA. CDR3 protein: CSVEGLLAGGPYEQYF. The CDR3 DNA is TGCAGCGTTGAAGGTCTACTAGCGGGAGGACCCTACGAGCAGTACTTC.

This rearrangement joins TRBV7-9 to TRBJ1-5, with D perhaps matching TRBD1 (5 bases). CDR1 is SEHNR, CDR2 FQNEAQ, per germline (reference sequence). This CDR3 spans 12 amino acids. The germline V and J ends were trimmed by 5 bases and 14 bases, with 16 bases remaining between them. Here the CDR3 reads CASSGGATAKHF. The CDR3 DNA reads as TGTGCCAGCAGCGGCGGGGCAACAGCCAAGCATTTT.